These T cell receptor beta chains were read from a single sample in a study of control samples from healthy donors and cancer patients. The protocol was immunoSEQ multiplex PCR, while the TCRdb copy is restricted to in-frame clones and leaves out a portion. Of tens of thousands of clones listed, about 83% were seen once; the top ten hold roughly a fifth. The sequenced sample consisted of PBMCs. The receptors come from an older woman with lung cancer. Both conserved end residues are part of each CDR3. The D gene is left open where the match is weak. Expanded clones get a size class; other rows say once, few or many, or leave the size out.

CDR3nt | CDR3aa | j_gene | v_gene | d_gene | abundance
TGTGCCAGTAGTATAGTGGCTACATCCTACGAGCAGTACTTC | CASSIVATSYEQYF | TRBJ2-7 | TRBV19 | . | .
TGTGCCAGCAGCCCCCGGGGCGGTGGCAATCAGCCCCAGCATTTT | CASSPRGGGNQPQHF | TRBJ1-5 | TRBV11-1 | . | few
TGTGCCAGCAGTTACCTATTTAGGGGACAGGGGGACACTGAAGCTTTCTTT | CASSYLFRGQGDTEAFF | TRBJ1-1 | TRBV6-2/TRBV6-3 | TRBD1 | once
TGTGCCAGCAGCTTAGGGACAGCTAGACTCCACTTT | CASSLGTARLHF | TRBJ1-6 | TRBV7-8 | . | medium-sized
TGTGCCAGTAGTATCGGCAGGGAGAATGAGCAGTTCTTC | CASSIGRENEQFF | TRBJ2-1 | TRBV19 | . | once
TGCGCCAGCAGTGAGTCAGACTACGAGCAGTACTTC | CASSESDYEQYF | TRBJ2-7 | TRBV10-2 | . | .
TGCACCAGTCCAGAGGCGACGGGATACGATCAGCCCCAGCATTTT | CTSPEATGYDQPQHF | TRBJ1-5 | TRBV1 | . | .
TGTGCCAGCAGCCCCCAAATAGATCAGCCCCAGCATTTT | CASSPQIDQPQHF | TRBJ1-5 | TRBV12-3/TRBV12-4 | . | .
TGTGCCAGCAGTGAAAATGGGCTCCAGCCCCAGCATTTT | CASSENGLQPQHF | TRBJ1-5 | TRBV2 | . | medium-sized
TGTGCCAGCAGCCCCCGGGAAGAGACCCAGTACTTC | CASSPREETQYF | TRBJ2-5 | TRBV3-1/TRBV3-2 | . | .
TGTGCCAGCAGCCCTCAGGGGGCTGGCGGGGAGCTGTTTTTT | CASSPQGAGGELFF | TRBJ2-2 | TRBV7-2 | TRBD1 | .
TGTGCCAGCAGCTTAGATCCGACTTTCTACGAGCAGTACTTC | CASSLDPTFYEQYF | TRBJ2-7 | TRBV11-2 | . | .
TGCAGCGTTACCAAGATGAACACTGAAGCTTTCTTT | CSVTKMNTEAFF | TRBJ1-1 | TRBV29-1 | . | .
TGTGCCAGCAGCCAAGGGGGGGTTCCTTACACAGATACGCAGTATTTT | CASSQGGVPYTDTQYF | TRBJ2-3 | TRBV14 | . | .
TGTGCCAGCATCATCGACACGCTCACTGAAGCTTTCTTT | CASIIDTLTEAFF | TRBJ1-1 | TRBV21-1 | . | .
TGTGCCATCAGTGAACTCTCGACAGGGGGAAACTATGGCTACACCTTC | CAISELSTGGNYGYTF | TRBJ1-2 | TRBV10-3 | TRBD1 | .
TGTGCCAGCGAAAGCTCCTATAATTCACCCCTCCACTTT | CASESSYNSPLHF | TRBJ1-6 | TRBV7-2 | . | .
TGCGCCAGCAGCGAGAGGACAGAGGCCTATGGCTACACCTTC | CASSERTEAYGYTF | TRBJ1-2 | TRBV5-1 | . | .
TGCGCCAGCAGCCAAGATCTTACTAGCGGGAGAATGAATGAGCAGTTCTTC | CASSQDLTSGRMNEQFF | TRBJ2-1 | TRBV4-3 | TRBD2 | .
TGTGCCAGCAGCGCGGGAAGCGGGAGGGAAGCAGATACGCAGTATTTT | CASSAGSGREADTQYF | TRBJ2-3 | TRBV9 | TRBD2 | .
TGTGCCAGCAGCCCCGGGGGCGCGAACACCGGGGAGCTGTTTTTT | CASSPGGANTGELFF | TRBJ2-2 | TRBV7-2 | . | .
TGCGCCAGCAGCTTTCAGCCGCAGGGTTCGAACACTGAAGCTTTCTTT | CASSFQPQGSNTEAFF | TRBJ1-1 | TRBV5-1 | . | once
TGTGCCAGCAGGCCAAGGGCAGGGAACACTGAAGCTTTCTTT | CASRPRAGNTEAFF | TRBJ1-1 | TRBV14 | . | once
TGTGCCAGAAGCTTAGTACTAGCGGGGGGCCAATTTTGGAAATCACAAGAGACCCAGTACTTC | CARSLVLAGGQFWKSQETQYF | TRBJ2-5 | TRBV7-5 | . | .
TGTGCTAGTGGTTTGGTGAGGACAGGTTTTCTTGAAAAACTGTTTTTT | CASGLVRTGFLEKLFF | TRBJ1-4 | TRBV12-5 | TRBD1 | .
TGTGCCAGCAGGTCAAGAGGGGAGGGGTCGGGCGAGGAGCTGTTTTTT | CASRSRGEGSGEELFF | TRBJ2-2 | TRBV25-1 | TRBD2 | .
TGTGCCAGCAGCACTAATGACGAGCTTACTGAGCAGTTCTTC | CASSTNDELTEQFF | TRBJ2-1 | TRBV5-4 | . | .
TGTGCCAGCAGCTCAGGGGCGGGGGTCCAGTTCTTC | CASSSGAGVQFF | TRBJ2-1 | TRBV6-5 | . | .
TGTGCCAGCAGCTTACAGGAGCACCAGCCCCAGCATTTT | CASSLQEHQPQHF | TRBJ1-5 | TRBV7-2 | . | .
TGCGCCAGCAGCTTACCGGGCTCTGGGGCCAACGTCCTGACTTTC | CASSLPGSGANVLTF | TRBJ2-6 | TRBV5-1 | . | .
TGCGCCAGCAGCGGAGGGGGCGGCTCCTACAATGAGCAGTTCTTC | CASSGGGGSYNEQFF | TRBJ2-1 | TRBV9 | . | .
TGTGCCAGCAGCTTACAACCGATCAATGAGCAGTTCTTC | CASSLQPINEQFF | TRBJ2-1 | TRBV7-2 | . | .
TGTGCCAGCAGCCCAAATGTACGGAACACTGAAGCTTTCTTT | CASSPNVRNTEAFF | TRBJ1-1 | TRBV7-8 | . | .
TGTGCCAGCAGCTTAAAGTCGGGTTCTAACTATGGCTACACCTTC | CASSLKSGSNYGYTF | TRBJ1-2 | TRBV7-9 | . | medium-sized
TGTGCCAGCAGCGTTTACAGGGGACAAGAGACCCAGTACTTC | CASSVYRGQETQYF | TRBJ2-5 | TRBV9 | TRBD1 | .
TGTGCCAGCACACGGGAGTCCCCCTACGAGCAGTACTTC | CASTRESPYEQYF | TRBJ2-7 | TRBV6-5 | . | once
TGTGCCAGCAGCAGCACTAGCGGGGGGACTGAGGGAGAGACCCAGTACTTC | CASSSTSGGTEGETQYF | TRBJ2-5 | TRBV5-4 | TRBD2 | .
TGTGCCAGCAGTTTTGGCGGGAGCAACGAGCAGTACTTC | CASSFGGSNEQYF | TRBJ2-7 | TRBV12-3/TRBV12-4 | TRBD2 | few
TGTGCCAGCAAAGCCGAGGGAGTAGGGGTGCGAGAGCAGTACTTC | CASKAEGVGVREQYF | TRBJ2-7 | TRBV7-2 | . | .
TGTGCCAGCAGTGAGCAGGCTTTACCCGGGGAGCTGTTTTTT | CASSEQALPGELFF | TRBJ2-2 | TRBV6-1 | . | .
TGTGCCAGCAGGCGACTAGCGGGGGTCCCGTACCAAGAGACCCAGTACTTC | CASRRLAGVPYQETQYF | TRBJ2-5 | TRBV2 | TRBD2 | .
TGTGCCAGCAGCTTGCAGGGGAGCTCCTACAATGAGCAGTTCTTC | CASSLQGSSYNEQFF | TRBJ2-1 | TRBV11-2 | . | .
TGTGCCAGCAGTGAAGCGCGGGGGGGCATCGAAAAACTGTTTTTT | CASSEARGGIEKLFF | TRBJ1-4 | TRBV6-1 | . | once
TGTGCTAGTGCCTTGGGAGGCTCGGTAGAGACCCAGTACTTC | CASALGGSVETQYF | TRBJ2-5 | TRBV12-5 | . | .
TGTGCCAGCTCACCAAGTCGAGACAGGGTTCATGAAAACACCATATATTTT | CASSPSRDRVHENTIYF | TRBJ1-3 | TRBV18 | TRBD1 | .
TGTGCCAGCAGCTTAGGTGAGGGTAGGCGGACCTACGAGCAGTACTTC | CASSLGEGRRTYEQYF | TRBJ2-7 | TRBV11-2 | . | .
TGTGCCAGCTCACCGCTCGACAGGGGGGGCTACACCTTC | CASSPLDRGGYTF | TRBJ1-2 | TRBV18 | TRBD1 | .
TGCGCCAGCAGCCACCCGGGACAGCCCACCGGGGAGCTGTTTTTT | CASSHPGQPTGELFF | TRBJ2-2 | TRBV4-1 | TRBD1 | .
TGTGCCAGCAGCTTAGGAGCTACTCCCATCACTGAAGCTTTCTTT | CASSLGATPITEAFF | TRBJ1-1 | TRBV7-9 | . | .
TGTGCCAGCATTCGATTTCCCTACGATGAGCAGTTCTTC | CASIRFPYDEQFF | TRBJ2-1 | TRBV6-4 | . | .
TGTGCCAGCAGCTTCGGCAGGAACACTGAAGCTTTCTTT | CASSFGRNTEAFF | TRBJ1-1 | TRBV7-3 | . | .
TGTGCCAGCAGCCCCGGACAGGGGACAGATACGCAGTATTTT | CASSPGQGTDTQYF | TRBJ2-3 | TRBV5-4 | TRBD1 | .
TGTGCCAGTAGTTTGGCAGGGGGTATCGGCGAGCAGTACTTC | CASSLAGGIGEQYF | TRBJ2-7 | TRBV19 | TRBD1 | .
TGTGCCAGTAGTACGTCCCCTCTAGGGACGGCGGTGAATCAGCCCCAGCATTTT | CASSTSPLGTAVNQPQHF | TRBJ1-5 | TRBV19 | . | .
TGTGCCAGCAGCACCCCGGGACAGGGGCTACTCGGGGATCTCTCACCCCTCCACTTT | CASSTPGQGLLGDLSPLHF | TRBJ1-6 | TRBV21-1 | . | .
TGTGCCAGCAGCCAAAGACAGGGGGGGAATGAAAAACTGTTTTTT | CASSQRQGGNEKLFF | TRBJ1-4 | TRBV3-1/TRBV3-2 | TRBD1 | .
TGTGCCAGCAGTTATCGGACAGGGGGCTTATATGGCTACACCTTC | CASSYRTGGLYGYTF | TRBJ1-2 | TRBV6-2/TRBV6-3 | TRBD1 | .
TGTGCCAGCGTTCTGGGTGAGGGTTTTACTGAAGCTTTCTTT | CASVLGEGFTEAFF | TRBJ1-1 | TRBV2 | . | .
TGTGCCAGTAGGTGGGGGCGCGCCGGGGAGCTGTTTTTT | CASRWGRAGELFF | TRBJ2-2 | TRBV19 | . | .
TGTGCCAGCAGTTACTCTGGACGCACAGATACGCAGTATTTT | CASSYSGRTDTQYF | TRBJ2-3 | TRBV6-5 | . | .